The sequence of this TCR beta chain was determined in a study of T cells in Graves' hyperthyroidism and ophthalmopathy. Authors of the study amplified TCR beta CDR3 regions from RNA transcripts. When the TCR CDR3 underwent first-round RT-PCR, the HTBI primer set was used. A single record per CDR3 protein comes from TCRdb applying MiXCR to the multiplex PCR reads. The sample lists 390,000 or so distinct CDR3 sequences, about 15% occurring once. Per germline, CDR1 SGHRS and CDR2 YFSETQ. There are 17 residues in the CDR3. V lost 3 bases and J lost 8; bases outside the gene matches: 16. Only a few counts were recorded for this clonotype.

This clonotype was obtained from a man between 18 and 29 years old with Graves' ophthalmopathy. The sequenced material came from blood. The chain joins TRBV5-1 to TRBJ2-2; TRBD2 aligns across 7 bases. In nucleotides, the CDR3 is TGCGCCAGCAGCTCGCCGGGACTAAAAACCCGTTTGGGGGAGCTGTTTTTT. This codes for CASSSPGLKTRLGELFF.